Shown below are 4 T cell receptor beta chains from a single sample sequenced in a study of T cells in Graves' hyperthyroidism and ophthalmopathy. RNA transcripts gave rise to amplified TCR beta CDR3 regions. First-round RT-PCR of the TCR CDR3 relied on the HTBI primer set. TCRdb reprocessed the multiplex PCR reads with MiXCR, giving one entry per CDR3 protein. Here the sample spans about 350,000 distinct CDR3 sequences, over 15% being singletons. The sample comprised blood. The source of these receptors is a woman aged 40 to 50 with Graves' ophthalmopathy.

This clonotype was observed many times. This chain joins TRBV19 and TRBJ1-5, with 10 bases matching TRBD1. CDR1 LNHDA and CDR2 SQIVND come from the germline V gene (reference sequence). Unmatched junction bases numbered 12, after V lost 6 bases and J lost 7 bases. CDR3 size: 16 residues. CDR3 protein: CASRPWGQGTGQPQHF. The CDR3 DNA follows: TGTGCCAGTAGGCCCTGGGGACAGGGGACAGGACAGCCCCAGCATTTT. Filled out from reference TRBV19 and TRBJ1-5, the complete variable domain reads DGGITQSPKYLFRKEGQNVTLSCEQNLNHDAMYWYRQDPGQGLRLIYYSQIVNDFQKGDIAEGYSVSREKKESFPLTVTSAQKNPTAFYLCASRPWGQGTGQPQHFGDGTRLSIL.

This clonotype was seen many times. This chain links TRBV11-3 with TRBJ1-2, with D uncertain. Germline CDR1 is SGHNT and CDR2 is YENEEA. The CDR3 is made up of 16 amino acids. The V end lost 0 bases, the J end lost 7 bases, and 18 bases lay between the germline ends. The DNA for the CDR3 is TGTGCCAGCAGCTTAGATCGGTCAAGGCGAGAGGGTGGCTACACCTTC. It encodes CASSLDRSRREGGYTF. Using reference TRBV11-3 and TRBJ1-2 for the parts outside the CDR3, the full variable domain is EAGVVQSPRYKIIEKKQPVAFWCNPISGHNTLYWYLQNLGQGPELLIRYENEEAVDDSQLPKDRFSAERLKGVDSTLKIQPAELGDSAVYLCASSLDRSRREGGYTFGSGTRLTVV.

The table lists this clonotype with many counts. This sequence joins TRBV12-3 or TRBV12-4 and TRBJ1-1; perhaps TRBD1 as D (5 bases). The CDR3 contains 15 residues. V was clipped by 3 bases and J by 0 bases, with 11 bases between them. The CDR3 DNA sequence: TGTGCCAGCAGTTTTGGGACGGGCATGAACACTGAAGCTTTCTTT. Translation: CASSFGTGMNTEAFF.

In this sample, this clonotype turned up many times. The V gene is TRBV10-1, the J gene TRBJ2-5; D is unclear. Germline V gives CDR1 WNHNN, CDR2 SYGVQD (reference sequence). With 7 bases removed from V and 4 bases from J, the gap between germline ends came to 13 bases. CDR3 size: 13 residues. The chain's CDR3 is CASNGASRETQYF. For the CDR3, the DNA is TGCGCCAGCAACGGCGCCTCCCGAGAGACCCAGTACTTC.